This T cell receptor beta chain was recorded in a study of cytomegalovirus exposure and HLA in healthy donors. The CDR3 has 13 residues. Germline-derived CDR1 and CDR2 are LGHNT and FRNRAP. Trimming took off 4 bases at V and 5 bases at J, with 8 bases between the two ends. The assay was immunoSEQ multiplex PCR, and TCRdb's table has in-frame clones only and misses some. The table shows some 140,000 clones, with nearly 90% occurring only once. Material for sequencing was PBMCs. The chain uses TRBV12-5 and TRBJ2-2, with D unclear. The receptor was derived from a woman aged 18-30 years in good health and CMV-seropositive. CDR3 protein: CASGSLLTGELFF. CDR3 nucleotides: TGTGCTAGTGGTTCCCTCCTAACCGGGGAGCTGTTTTTT.